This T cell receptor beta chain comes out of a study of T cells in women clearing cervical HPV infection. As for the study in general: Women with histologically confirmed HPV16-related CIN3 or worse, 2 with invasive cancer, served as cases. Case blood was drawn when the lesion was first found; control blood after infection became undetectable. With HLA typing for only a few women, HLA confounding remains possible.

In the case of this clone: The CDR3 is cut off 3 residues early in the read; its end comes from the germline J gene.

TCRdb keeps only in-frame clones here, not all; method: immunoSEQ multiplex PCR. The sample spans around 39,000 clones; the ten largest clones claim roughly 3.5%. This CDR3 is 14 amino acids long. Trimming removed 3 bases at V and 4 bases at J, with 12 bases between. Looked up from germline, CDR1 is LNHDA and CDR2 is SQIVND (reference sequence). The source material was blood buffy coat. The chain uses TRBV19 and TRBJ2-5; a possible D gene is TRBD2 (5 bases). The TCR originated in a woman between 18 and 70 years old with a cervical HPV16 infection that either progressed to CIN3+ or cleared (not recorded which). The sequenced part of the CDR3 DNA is TGTGCCAGTAGTATCACGTCGGGGAGAGAGACC. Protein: CASSITSGRET. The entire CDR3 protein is CASSITSGRETQYF.